This is a list of T cell receptor beta chains from one sample in a study of T cells after yellow fever vaccination. MiXCR, applied by TCRdb to the 5' RACE reads, yields one record per CDR3 protein. The sample carries some 600,000 distinct CDR3 sequences, around an eighth recorded once. This sample comprised PBMCs, obtained on the day of the yellow fever booster vaccination. These receptors originate from a man aged 25-40 years who received the YFV17D yellow fever vaccine. The CDR3 runs from the conserved cysteine through the conserved F or W. The D gene is left open where the match is weak. Size is omitted from some rows. Given values are once, few, many or a class for expanded clones.

d_call j_call clone_size v_call cdr3_aa cdr3_nt
NA TRBJ2-3 few TRBV20-1 CSARDSATDTQYF TGCAGTGCTAGAGATTCTGCAACAGATACGCAGTATTTT
NA TRBJ2-1 few TRBV6-5 CASSYRDLAYNEQFF TGTGCCAGCAGTTACAGAGACCTAGCGTACAATGAGCAGTTCTTC
NA TRBJ2-3 NA TRBV10-3 CATQGPTLSTDTQYF TGTGCCACCCAGGGCCCGACTCTAAGCACAGATACGCAGTATTTT
NA TRBJ2-1 few TRBV14 CASSQLGGSNNEQFF TGTGCCAGCAGCCAATTGGGCGGGTCGAACAATGAGCAGTTCTTC
NA TRBJ1-2 NA TRBV18 CASSLGTEQSINYGYTF TGTGCCAGCTCACTGGGGACGGAACAGTCAATCAACTATGGCTACACCTTC
TRBD1 TRBJ1-2 NA TRBV6-5 CAIRGRGLVGYTF TGTGCCATAAGGGGCAGGGGGCTTGTTGGCTACACCTTC
TRBD2 TRBJ2-5 NA TRBV20-1 CSARGPGLASETQYF TGCAGTGCTAGAGGCCCCGGACTAGCGAGCGAGACCCAGTACTTC
NA TRBJ1-4 NA TRBV5-4 CASSPTRRGNEKLFF TGTGCCAGCAGCCCGACCCGTCGGGGAAATGAAAAACTGTTTTTT
NA TRBJ1-6 NA TRBV4-3 CASSQDSYYSPLHF TGCGCCAGCAGCCAAGATTCCTATTATTCACCCCTCCACTTT
NA TRBJ2-7 NA TRBV20-1 CSAREFYEQYF TGCAGTGCTCGGGAGTTTTACGAGCAGTACTTC
NA TRBJ2-5 few TRBV11-2 CASSYGPSGETQYF TGTGCCAGCAGCTACGGCCCAAGCGGGGAGACCCAGTACTTC
NA TRBJ2-1 few TRBV4-3 CASSREPPSSYNEQFF TGCGCCAGCAGCCGGGAACCGCCCAGCTCCTACAATGAGCAGTTCTTC
NA TRBJ1-1 NA TRBV20-1 CSAPRLGVGGPEAFF TGCAGTGCACCAAGGTTAGGGGTAGGGGGACCTGAAGCTTTCTTT
TRBD1 TRBJ1-6 NA TRBV4-3 CASSSGTVNNSPLHF TGCGCCAGCAGCTCTGGGACAGTGAATAATTCACCCCTCCACTTT
NA TRBJ1-2 NA TRBV7-9 CASRLNRDGGSYGYTF TGTGCCAGCAGATTAAACCGGGATGGAGGGTCCTATGGCTACACCTTC
NA TRBJ1-2 NA TRBV5-1 CASSLSAGDPTETF TGCGCCAGCAGTTTGTCCGCGGGGGATCCTACTGAGACCTTC
NA TRBJ2-1 NA TRBV7-2 CASSYRSSHEQFF TGTGCCAGCAGCTACCGGAGCTCCCATGAGCAGTTCTTC
NA TRBJ1-6 NA TRBV20-1 CSARILGGAGSYNSPLHF TGCAGTGCTAGAATCTTGGGGGGCGCGGGTTCCTATAATTCACCCCTCCACTTT
NA TRBJ2-1 NA TRBV6-4 CASSVNVRNEQFF TGTGCCAGCAGTGTTAACGTACGTAATGAGCAGTTCTTC
NA TRBJ2-6 NA TRBV4-2 CASSQGTKWANVLTF TGTGCCAGCAGCCAAGGTACGAAGTGGGCCAACGTCCTGACTTTC
NA TRBJ2-1 many TRBV28 CASRGRDRSYNEQFF TGTGCCAGCAGGGGGAGGGACAGGTCTTACAATGAGCAGTTCTTC
NA TRBJ2-3 NA TRBV7-2 CASSRWTVSTDTQYF TGTGCCAGCAGCAGGTGGACAGTGAGCACAGATACGCAGTATTTT
NA TRBJ2-1 NA TRBV28 CASSQKFTGFSGRDTQNEQFF TGTGCCAGCAGTCAGAAATTCACAGGGTTTTCGGGAAGAGATACGCAAAATGAGCAGTTCTTC
NA TRBJ2-4 NA TRBV7-9 CASSRWGTIAQKNIQYF TGTGCCAGCAGCCGTTGGGGGACCATAGCCCAAAAAAACATTCAGTACTTC
NA TRBJ2-2 few TRBV12-3/TRBV12-4 CASSLAHRTERTGELFF TGTGCCAGCAGTTTAGCTCACAGGACAGAGCGGACCGGGGAGCTGTTTTTT
NA TRBJ1-1 few TRBV20-1 CSARTSGTEAFF TGCAGTGCTAGAACATCCGGCACTGAAGCTTTCTTT
NA TRBJ2-5 NA TRBV28 CASSFVQPQETQYF TGTGCCAGCAGTTTCGTACAGCCACAAGAGACCCAGTACTTC
NA TRBJ2-3 few TRBV10-1 CASSAGGSDTQYF TGCGCCAGCAGTGCCGGGGGATCAGATACGCAGTATTTT
NA TRBJ2-1 NA TRBV20-1 CSATYHGARTDNEQFF TGCAGTGCTACTTATCACGGGGCACGTACGGACAATGAGCAGTTCTTC
NA TRBJ2-2 NA TRBV5-4 CASSPTTGSGELFF TGTGCCAGCAGCCCTACAACGGGCTCCGGGGAGCTGTTTTTT
TRBD2 TRBJ2-2 NA TRBV3-1 CATSLAGGNTGELFF TGTGCCACCTCCCTAGCGGGAGGAAACACCGGGGAGCTGTTTTTT
TRBD2 TRBJ2-7 NA TRBV5-1 CASSLRLGGSFSYEQYF TGCGCCAGCAGCTTACGCCTGGGCGGGAGCTTTTCCTACGAGCAGTACTTC
NA TRBJ2-7 NA TRBV20-1 CSAHPRGVEQYF TGCAGTGCTCACCCGCGAGGGGTCGAGCAGTACTTC
NA TRBJ1-1 few TRBV9 CASSVGPHSEAFF TGTGCCAGCAGCGTAGGGCCCCACAGTGAAGCTTTCTTT
NA TRBJ2-1 NA TRBV4-2 CASSQGWGAGLEQFF TGTGCCAGCAGCCAAGGATGGGGCGCAGGCCTTGAGCAGTTCTTC
NA TRBJ1-1 few TRBV7-6 CASSLARQTEAFF TGTGCCAGCAGCTTAGCCCGACAGACTGAAGCTTTCTTT
NA TRBJ2-2 few TRBV9 CASSGTASGELFF TGTGCCAGCAGCGGGACTGCAAGCGGGGAGCTGTTTTTT
TRBD1 TRBJ2-2 few TRBV7-9 CASSLLGQANTGELFF TGTGCCAGCAGCTTACTAGGACAGGCCAACACCGGGGAGCTGTTTTTT
TRBD1 TRBJ1-5 few TRBV12-3/TRBV12-4 CASSNRGQPQHF TGTGCCAGCAGCAACAGGGGACAGCCCCAGCATTTT
TRBD2 TRBJ2-3 few TRBV5-1 CASSPGPSGDTQYF TGCGCCAGCAGCCCTGGGCCTAGCGGAGATACGCAGTATTTT
NA TRBJ1-6 few TRBV5-1 CASSLGTYNSPLHF TGCGCCAGCAGCTTAGGAACCTATAATTCACCCCTCCACTTT
NA TRBJ2-2 NA TRBV7-2 CASSREPGLNTGELFF TGTGCCAGCAGCCGAGAGCCGGGACTCAACACCGGGGAGCTGTTTTTT
TRBD1 TRBJ1-2 few TRBV20-1 CSARRVGTGDGYTF TGCAGTGCTAGAAGGGTCGGGACAGGGGATGGCTACACCTTC
TRBD2 TRBJ2-7 NA TRBV20-1 CSAQRLAASYEQYF TGCAGTGCCCAAAGACTAGCGGCATCCTACGAGCAGTACTTC
NA TRBJ2-1 few TRBV23-1 CASSLAGGINNEQFF TGCGCCAGCAGTCTAGCTGGGGGGATTAACAATGAGCAGTTCTTC
TRBD2 TRBJ2-5 NA TRBV20-1 CSARNGLAGGGKTQYF TGCAGTGCTAGAAATGGACTAGCGGGAGGCGGGAAGACCCAGTACTTC
NA TRBJ2-1 few TRBV10-3 CAIRGRAEQFF TGTGCCATCAGGGGTCGGGCCGAGCAGTTCTTC
NA TRBJ2-7 NA TRBV5-1 CASSLAWSSPPAYEQYF TGCGCCAGCAGCTTGGCCTGGTCTTCCCCGCCAGCCTACGAGCAGTACTTC
TRBD1 TRBJ2-7 few TRBV20-1 CSAPPGTGRRVQNF TGCAGTGCTCCTCCCGGGACAGGGAGAAGGGTCCAAAACTTC
NA TRBJ1-1 NA TRBV6-5 CASSYSARNTEAFF TGTGCCAGCAGTTACTCGGCTAGGAACACTGAAGCTTTCTTT
NA TRBJ2-1 NA TRBV3-1 CASSTQQNSYNEQFF TGTGCCAGCAGCACTCAGCAGAACTCCTACAATGAGCAGTTCTTC
NA TRBJ1-1 NA TRBV5-1 CASSPQYQNTEAFF TGCGCCAGCAGCCCGCAGTATCAGAACACTGAAGCTTTCTTT